The 9 T cell receptor beta chains below were found in one sample sequenced in a study of blood T cells in healthy people across ages. PCR was performed a second time for about 6 to 11 cycles using a sample-barcoded 5' primer and a J-beta primer mix. Via MiXCR, TCRdb re-called the 5' RACE reads, giving one row per CDR3 protein. Altogether almost 800,000 distinct CDR3 sequences are present, more than 45% being singletons, with the ten largest covering about 20%. The material sequenced was blood. All receptors derive from a man aged 25 to 40 in good health.

The chain carries TRBV12-3 or TRBV12-4 and TRBJ2-1; D uncertain. V dropped 5 bases and J dropped 6 bases, with 14 bases sitting between them. The CDR3 consists of 14 residues. The CDR3, as DNA: TGTGCCAGCAGTCCCCGTAGGCCTGGCAATGAGCAGTTCTTC. Translating it yields CASSPRRPGNEQFF.

The CDR3 sequence is CASSSRAGAAGDTDTQYF. In nucleotides, the CDR3 is TGTGCCAGCAGCTCCCGAGCGGGGGCCGCCGGAGACACAGATACGCAGTATTTT. The chain carries TRBV7-6 and TRBJ2-3, with 8 positions matching TRBD2. The germline V gene encodes CDR1 SGHVS and CDR2 FNYEAQ. This CDR3 has 18 residues. V lost 4 bases and J lost 2; bases outside the gene matches: 14.

The count of this clonotype is one. V usage is TRBV24-1 and J usage is TRBJ2-3; D unclear. Trimming removed 1 base from V and 0 bases from J, with 7 bases in between. Germline V gives CDR1 KGHDR, CDR2 SFDVKD. The CDR3 contains 15 residues. The CDR3: CATSDFDVSTDTQYF. The CDR3 DNA is TGTGCCACCAGTGATTTCGACGTAAGCACAGATACGCAGTATTTT.

This chain uses TRBV3-1 with TRBJ2-2; the match to TRBD2 covers 8 bases. The CDR3 consists of 16 residues. V was pared by 0 bases and J by 4 bases, with 4 bases of the junction left unmatched. Germline CDR1 is LGHDT and CDR2 is YNNKEL (reference sequence). CDR3 protein: CASSQDGREATGELFF. The DNA of the CDR3 is TGTGCCAGCAGCCAAGATGGGCGGGAGGCCACCGGGGAGCTGTTTTTT.

Ten or more counts support this clonotype. Being one base from a much bigger clone, this may be a read error. The chain has TRBV6-9 and TRBJ2-1; TRBD2 agrees at 12 bases. The end of the DNA fits TRBJ2-7 better, so the J call may be wrong. The germline V gene has CDR1 MNHGY and CDR2 SVAAGI. This CDR3 comprises 19 residues. In DNA, the CDR3 is TGTGCCAGCAGTGCTCCGGGACTAGCGGGCGAAAGCTCCTACAATGAGCAGTACTTC. It yields the protein CASSAPGLAGESSYNEQYF.

V and J are TRBV20-1 and TRBJ2-7; tentatively, D is TRBD1 (6 bases). The CDR3 runs to 16 residues. Germline V gene sequence: CDR1 DFQATT, CDR2 SNEGSKA (reference sequence). With 3 bases removed from V and 2 bases from J, the gap between germline ends came to 20 bases. CDR3: CSASRQGISPAYEQYF. CDR3 sequence (DNA): TGCAGTGCTAGTCGCCAGGGGATTTCTCCGGCCTACGAGCAGTACTTC.

The rearrangement joins TRBV4-1 to TRBJ2-3; a weak D match, TRBD2 (5 bases). The CDR3 contains 15 residues. V was pared by 6 bases and J by 0 bases, with 13 bases between. Germline V gives CDR1 MGHRA, CDR2 YSYEKL. CDR3 amino acids: CASRPLVASTDTQYF. CDR3 in DNA: TGCGCCAGCAGGCCCCTTGTAGCGAGCACAGATACGCAGTATTTT.

The chain is built from TRBV11-3 and TRBJ2-3; 10 nucleotides agree with TRBD2. V trimming: 5 bases; J trimming: 5 bases; junction bases outside the gene matches: 10. CDR3 size: 16 residues. Germline V gene sequence: CDR1 SGHNT, CDR2 YENEEA. The CDR3 reads CASSHTSGEILDTQYF. CDR3 in DNA: TGTGCCAGCAGCCACACTAGCGGGGAGATTTTAGATACGCAGTATTTT. Full variable domain (remainder filled in from reference TRBV11-3 and TRBJ2-3): EAGVVQSPRYKIIEKKQPVAFWCNPISGHNTLYWYLQNLGQGPELLIRYENEEAVDDSQLPKDRFSAERLKGVDSTLKIQPAELGDSAVYLCASSHTSGEILDTQYFGPGTRLTVL.

This clonotype was seen a few times. The chain links TRBV18 to TRBJ2-1; D gene uncertain. From germline, CDR1 is KGHSH and CDR2 LQKENI. Trimming cost V 3 bases and J 8 bases, with 14 bases left between them. This CDR3 is built from 14 residues. CDR3 in amino acids: CASSPPVSTDEQFF. The CDR3, as DNA: TGTGCCAGCTCACCCCCGGTGAGCACGGATGAGCAGTTCTTC.